This T cell receptor (beta chain) was found in a study of shared clonotypes between healthy human individuals. Regarding the study as a whole: Relative to memory subsets, naive subsets generally showed larger estimated richness. Tissues were not sampled, only blood, and their repertoires likely differ. The diversity represented, both genetic and in exposure history, was limited by few donors.

The method was immunoSEQ multiplex PCR; TCRdb's version includes in-frame clones alone and lacks a portion of them. Counted here are about 2.2 million clones, 85% to 95% occurring once; the ten biggest clones make up more than 1.5%. For this clone: Its antigen remains unknown.

Naive CD8 populations comprised CD45RO-negative cells positively selected for CCR7, excluding terminally differentiated effector memory CD45RA+ cells. The CDR3 consists of 15 residues. The V gene's germline CDR1 is SGHKS and CDR2 YYEKEE (reference sequence). The ends were cut back, 4 bases at V and 1 base at J, with 15 bases in the middle. This chain joins TRBV5-5 and TRBJ2-7; possible D gene TRBD2, 5 bases. This clonotype was obtained from a man younger than 35 in good health. Some clones in this sample may be carry-over from other donors' samples. Material for sequencing was naive CD8+ T cells from PBMCs. CDR3 in DNA: TGTGCCAGCAGCCACGAGCGGACCGATTCCTACGAGCAGTACTTC. This sequence encodes CASSHERTDSYEQYF.